This TCR beta chain was retrieved from a study of blood T cell repertoires in COVID-19. Study background: Spain, Italy and the United States supplied samples that represented acute and convalescent COVID-19. The cDNA or gDNA used as material had been derived from T cells, B-cell-depleted T cells, or PBMCs.

Repertoires were generated with immunoSEQ multiplex PCR, while TCRdb's copy carries only in-frame clones and drops some. Of about 190,000 clones in the sample, about 84% are singletons; the top ten hold 4.5% to 6.5%. The V gene lost 0 bases and the J gene lost 4 bases, with 10 bases spanning the gap. CDR1 and CDR2 (germline): SGHNT, YYREEE (reference sequence). This CDR3 is 14 amino acids long. The TCR originated in a woman aged 25 to 39 with acute or convalescent COVID-19. The chain couples TRBV5-4 to TRBJ1-2, with a possible D match to TRBD1 (5 bases). The sequencing input was peripheral blood. CDR3 sequence: CASSLVGQGYGYTF. The CDR3 nucleotides are TGTGCCAGCAGCTTGGTTGGGCAGGGCTATGGCTACACCTTC.